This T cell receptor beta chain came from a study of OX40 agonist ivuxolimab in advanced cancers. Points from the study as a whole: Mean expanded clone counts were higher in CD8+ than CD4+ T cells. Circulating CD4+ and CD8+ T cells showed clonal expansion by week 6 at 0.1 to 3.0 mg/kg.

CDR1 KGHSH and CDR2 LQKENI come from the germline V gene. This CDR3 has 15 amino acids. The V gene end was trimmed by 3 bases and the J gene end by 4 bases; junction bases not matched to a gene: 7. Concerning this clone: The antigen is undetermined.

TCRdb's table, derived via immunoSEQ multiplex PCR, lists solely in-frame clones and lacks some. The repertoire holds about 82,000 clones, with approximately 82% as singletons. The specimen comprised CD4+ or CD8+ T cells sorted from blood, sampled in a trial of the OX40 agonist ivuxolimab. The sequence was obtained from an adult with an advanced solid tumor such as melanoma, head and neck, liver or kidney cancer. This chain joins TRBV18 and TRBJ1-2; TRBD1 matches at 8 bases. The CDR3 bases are TGTGCCAGCTCACCCCAGGGGGCGCGTGGCTATGGCTACACCTTC. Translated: CASSPQGARGYGYTF.